This is a list of T cell receptor beta chains from one sample in a study of T cell responses to AZD1222 COVID-19 vaccine. Data came from immunoSEQ multiplex PCR; TCRdb stores just in-frame clones and leaves some out. Here the sample spans some 150,000 clones, roughly nine tenths being singletons. The sequenced sample was peripheral blood, obtained 28 days after the second AZD1222 dose. These receptors came from an adult who received the AZD1222 COVID-19 vaccine. The CDR3 runs from the conserved cysteine through the conserved F or W. A D gene is named only where the DNA matches it firmly. A clone size is listed for some rows: how often the clone was seen (once, few, many), or a class if it is expanded.

clone_size: -; j_call: TRBJ2-1; v_call: TRBV7-9; d_call: -; cdr3_nt: TGTGCCAGCACTTCGGGGACGTTACACAATGAGCAGTTCTTC; cdr3_aa: CASTSGTLHNEQFF
clone_size: -; j_call: TRBJ2-5; v_call: TRBV7-7; d_call: -; cdr3_nt: TGTGCTAGCAGCTTAGATCCCCCGGGTATCGGGGAGACCCAGTACTTC; cdr3_aa: CASSLDPPGIGETQYF
clone_size: -; j_call: TRBJ1-1; v_call: TRBV6-2/TRBV6-3; d_call: -; cdr3_nt: TGTGCCAGCAGTTACGGGAGGAACGAGGGCACTGAAGCTTTCTTT; cdr3_aa: CASSYGRNEGTEAFF
clone_size: -; j_call: TRBJ2-7; v_call: TRBV3-1/TRBV3-2; d_call: TRBD1; cdr3_nt: TGTGCCAGCAGACGACAGGGGGCCTACGAGCAGTACTTC; cdr3_aa: CASRRQGAYEQYF
clone_size: -; j_call: TRBJ2-2; v_call: TRBV6-5; d_call: -; cdr3_nt: TGTGCCAGCAGACCCGGGGGCGTCGACGGGGAGCTGTTTTTT; cdr3_aa: CASRPGGVDGELFF
clone_size: -; j_call: TRBJ1-5; v_call: TRBV18; d_call: TRBD1; cdr3_nt: TGTGCCAGCTCACCGGGACAGGGGAATCAGCCCCAGCATTTT; cdr3_aa: CASSPGQGNQPQHF
clone_size: -; j_call: TRBJ2-7; v_call: TRBV18; d_call: TRBD2; cdr3_nt: TGTGCCAGCTCACCTACTGCTCCGGGACTAGAAAGTGAGCAGTACTTC; cdr3_aa: CASSPTAPGLESEQYF
clone_size: -; j_call: TRBJ1-5; v_call: TRBV28; d_call: -; cdr3_nt: TGTGCCAGCAGACCTTGGGCGAGCAATCAGCCCCAGCATTTT; cdr3_aa: CASRPWASNQPQHF
clone_size: -; j_call: TRBJ1-2; v_call: TRBV6-5; d_call: TRBD1; cdr3_nt: TGTGCCAGCAGATCTCCCGGGACAGGGTATGGCTACACCTTC; cdr3_aa: CASRSPGTGYGYTF
clone_size: -; j_call: TRBJ2-7; v_call: TRBV27; d_call: -; cdr3_nt: TGTGCCAGCACCCTAAGGGAGAAAACGGGGACGCGATACGAGCAGTACTTC; cdr3_aa: CASTLREKTGTRYEQYF
clone_size: -; j_call: TRBJ2-7; v_call: TRBV21-1; d_call: -; cdr3_nt: TGTGCCATCCCCCTCTCTGGGCGGGGGGGCTCCTACGAGCAGTACTTC; cdr3_aa: CAIPLSGRGGSYEQYF
clone_size: -; j_call: TRBJ1-5; v_call: TRBV6-1; d_call: -; cdr3_nt: TGTGCCAGCAGTGAAGCGCCGTGGGGTAGCAATCAGCCCCAGCATTTT; cdr3_aa: CASSEAPWGSNQPQHF
clone_size: few; j_call: TRBJ1-5; v_call: TRBV19; d_call: -; cdr3_nt: TGTGCCAGTAGTATCACCGGGGGGGAGGGTCAGCCCCAGCATTTT; cdr3_aa: CASSITGGEGQPQHF
clone_size: -; j_call: TRBJ2-1; v_call: TRBV27; d_call: -; cdr3_nt: TGTGCCAGCAGTTTAATGGAGAACAATGAGCAGTTCTTC; cdr3_aa: CASSLMENNEQFF
clone_size: -; j_call: TRBJ1-5; v_call: TRBV6-5; d_call: -; cdr3_nt: TGTGCCAGCAGTTGGATGAAGGGCAATCAGCCCCAGCATTTT; cdr3_aa: CASSWMKGNQPQHF
clone_size: -; j_call: TRBJ2-3; v_call: TRBV2; d_call: -; cdr3_nt: TGTGCCAGCGGCCGGGGGCGAAGCACAGATACGCAGTATTTT; cdr3_aa: CASGRGRSTDTQYF
clone_size: -; j_call: TRBJ1-5; v_call: TRBV3-1/TRBV3-2; d_call: TRBD1; cdr3_nt: TGTGCCAGCAGCCTACTACCGGACAGGGGAGGCCAGCCCCAGCATTTT; cdr3_aa: CASSLLPDRGGQPQHF